Given below is one T cell receptor (beta chain) in context. The target antigen is unknown. These data are taken from a study of vaccination effects on CD4 cells after COVID-19. CDR1 is ENHRY and CDR2 is SYGVKD in the germline V gene. The length of the CDR3 is 16 residues. V was pared by 3 bases and J by 0 bases, with 4 bases of the junction left unmatched. Before sequencing took place, the ViraFEST assay used viral peptide pools to expand antigen-specific CD4+ T cells. Isolating CD4+ T cells followed more than 9 days of culture. Subjects were given two BNT162b2 or mRNA-1273 vaccine doses. The authors exchanged half the medium for IL-2 medium on days 3 and 7. Generated by immunoSEQ multiplex PCR, the TCRdb table keeps only in-frame clones and is missing some. The sample yields 25,000 to 30,000 clones, approximately 70% seen once.

This TCR came from a human donor who received a COVID-19 vaccine. The gene calls are TRBV10-3 and TRBJ1-1, with 10 bases lining up with TRBD1. The source material was CD4+ T cells from PBMCs cultured with HCoV-229E spike peptides, sampled after COVID-19 vaccination. The CDR3 region is CAISENDRGLNTEAFF. CDR3 bases: TGTGCCATCAGTGAAAATGACAGGGGGCTGAACACTGAAGCTTTCTTT.